This T cell receptor beta chain is from a study of T cells in Graves' hyperthyroidism and ophthalmopathy. CDR3 length: 15 residues. The V and J ends lost 4 bases and 5 bases, in that order; junction bases with no gene match: 9. CDR1 and CDR2 (germline): MDHEN, SYDVKM. RNA transcripts yielded amplified TCR beta CDR3 regions. First-round RT-PCR with HTBI primers amplified the TCR CDR3 region. MiXCR was run by TCRdb on the multiplex PCR reads, yielding one entry per CDR3 protein. This table holds more than 500,000 distinct CDR3 sequences, around 16% found once. This clonotype originated in a woman in her twenties or thirties with Graves' hyperthyroidism. The specimen sequenced was blood. The chain recombines TRBV28 with TRBJ1-1; 8 bases are shared with TRBD1. This CDR3 is CASSSPGTGKTEAFF. CDR3 nucleotide sequence: TGTGCCAGCAGTTCCCCCGGGACAGGCAAGACTGAAGCTTTCTTT.